This T cell receptor beta chain appears in the sequencing data of a study of control samples from healthy donors and cancer patients. Germline CDR1 is MGHRA and CDR2 is YSYEKL. Deletions cut 4 bases from V and 2 bases from J, with 14 bases between. The CDR3 runs to 16 residues. Here immunoSEQ multiplex PCR was the method, and the copy in TCRdb shows in-frame clones only, minus some. This table holds tens of thousands of clones, about 90% found once. Material for sequencing was PBMCs. V usage is TRBV4-1 and J usage is TRBJ2-2, with D maybe TRBD2 (6 bases). The sequence derives from a woman in her sixties or seventies with head and neck cancer. This chain's CDR3 is CASSPGGRANTGELFF. In DNA, the CDR3 is TGCGCCAGCAGCCCCGGGGGAAGGGCTAACACCGGGGAGCTGTTTTTT.